This T cell receptor (beta chain) was identified during a study of cytomegalovirus exposure and HLA in healthy donors. The overall study: Out of about 190 million T cells, an earlier analysis found 117 million unique TCR beta sequences in total.

13 Jbeta primers and 60 Vbeta primers were used for the PCR. The assay was immunoSEQ multiplex PCR, and TCRdb's table has in-frame clones only and misses some. The sample totals about 67,000 clones. Trimming took 6 bases from V and 7 from J; bases not matched to a gene: 9. The CDR3 contains 13 residues. Germline CDR1 and CDR2: SGDLS and YYNGEE. This chain joins TRBV9 and TRBJ1-1; 7 bases line up with TRBD1. This clonotype was sampled from a man aged 25 to 45 in good health and CMV-seropositive. What was sequenced was PBMCs. In DNA form, the CDR3 reads TGTGCCAGCACCGGGGGGGACAGTCATGAAGCTTTCTTT. It specifies CASTGGDSHEAFF.